This TCR beta chain was identified in a study of metastatic and nonmetastatic thyroid tumors (dated by TCRdb to about 2020). With regard to the full study: Repertoires from peripheral blood and from tumor or nodule tissue samples of malignant and benign thyroid patients were compared. The paper as a whole reports these results and caveats: In both blood and tumor samples, TCR beta diversity was reported to be significantly higher in malignant tumors than in benign nodules.

V is pruned by 5 bases and J by 5 bases, leaving 6 bases of the junction without a gene match. CDR1 and CDR2, per the germline V gene (reference sequence), are LGHDT and YNNKEL. The CDR3 runs 14 amino acids, cysteine and phenylalanine included. Only the CDR3 part of the read is kept: 42 bases, read in frame from the first base. There are many counts of this clone. It lacks a known antigen. Base quality data are lacking; no much larger clone is found one base away. The library was prepared using PCR. The sequencing machine was an Illumina HiSeq 4000. The TCR beta-chain CDR3 region of each patient was profiled by high-throughput sequencing. The original pipeline was this. The researchers built a classifier to tell apart papillary thyroid cancer patients with distant metastasis, based on CDR3 differences among clinicopathological groups. The Shannon index was used to assess repertoire diversity, and the Morisita-Horn index was used to assess tumor-blood repertoire similarity. Starting from the raw public reads, TCRdb applied fastp trimming at Q25, assembled clones with MiXCR and retained in-frame beta chains. It is TCRdb's table, rather than the study itself, that gives the V and J calls and clone size. The sample data list about 20,000 clones, and about 24% of these were observed just once. About 6.6% of the sample belongs to the ten largest clones.

No patient had received any treatment before thyroid surgery. Patient clinical samples collected from about 2011 to 2018 were retrospectively analysed using T-cell receptor beta sequencing. The origin of this receptor is a female donor with papillary thyroid cancer or a benign thyroid nodule (not recorded which). Some clones in this sample may be carry-over from other donors' samples. The sequence links TRBV3-1 to TRBJ2-1; the central 7 bases match TRBD2. The specimen sequenced was tumor tissue. The encoded CDR3 is CASSGRVSHNEQFF. The DNA reads TGTGCCAGCAGCGGGAGGGTTTCCCACAATGAGCAGTTCTTC.